The 18 T cell receptor beta chains below were found in one sample sequenced in a study of blood T cell repertoires in COVID-19. Data came from immunoSEQ multiplex PCR; TCRdb stores just in-frame clones and leaves some out. The sample includes around 300,000 clones, more than 75% of them seen just once. Sequenced sample: PBMCs or T cells enriched from blood (not recorded which). Every receptor here comes from a woman in her 30s who had recovered from COVID-19.

The rearrangement links TRBV4-2 to TRBJ2-7; D is possibly TRBD2 (5 bases). The CDR3 length is 15 residues. Germline lookup yields CDR1 LGHNA and CDR2 YNFKEQ. Trimming left V 0 bases short and J 3 bases short, with 12 bases between. In DNA, the CDR3 is TGTGCCAGCAGCCAAGACCATGCAGGAGGCTACGAGCAGTACTTC. Protein product: CASSQDHAGGYEQYF.

The V call is TRBV27, the J call TRBJ2-5; 9 positions agree with TRBD2. J lost 3 bases, V lost 5 bases, and 7 bases had no gene match. This CDR3 region has 15 residues. Looked up from germline, CDR1 is MNHEY and CDR2 is SMNVEV (reference sequence). CDR3 sequence reads: CASSGAGGLEETQYF. CDR3 nucleotides: TGTGCCAGCAGTGGAGCGGGGGGCCTCGAAGAGACCCAGTACTTC.

This chain uses TRBV28 with TRBJ1-5; 9 bases line up with TRBD1. The V and J ends lost 3 bases and 3 bases, in that order; junction bases with no gene match: 6. Germline V gene data show CDR1 as MDHEN and CDR2 as SYDVKM. CDR3 length: 16 residues. Written as DNA, the CDR3 is TGTGCCAGCAGTTTCCCGGGACAGGGATTCAATCAGCCCCAGCATTTT. Its translation is CASSFPGQGFNQPQHF. Full variable domain (outside the CDR3, taken from reference TRBV28 and TRBJ1-5): DVKVTQSSRYLVKRTGEKVFLECVQDMDHENMFWYRQDPGLGLRLIYFSYDVKMKEKGDIPEGYSVSREKKERFSLILESASTNQTSMYLCASSFPGQGFNQPQHFGDGTRLSIL.

The chain couples TRBV7-9 to TRBJ1-1; 9 bases match TRBD1. The V gene end was trimmed by 5 bases and the J gene end by 3 bases; junction bases not matched to a gene: 7. Germline values: CDR1 SEHNR, CDR2 FQNEAQ (reference sequence). There are 15 residues in the CDR3. CDR3 region: CASSPIQGADTEAFF. CDR3 nucleotide sequence: TGTGCCAGCAGCCCTATACAGGGGGCTGACACTGAAGCTTTCTTT.

This chain connects TRBV7-9 to TRBJ1-1; 7 positions match TRBD1. This CDR3 has 15 residues. Germline V gene lookup returns CDR1 SEHNR and CDR2 FQNEAQ (reference sequence). Trimming took 4 bases from V and 3 from J; bases not matched to a gene: 8. In DNA form, the CDR3 reads TGTGCCAGCAGCTCGGAAACAGGGGCGGACACTGAAGCTTTCTTT. Amino acids: CASSSETGADTEAFF. Supplemented by reference TRBV7-9 and TRBJ1-1, the full variable domain reads DTGVSQNPRHKITKRGQNVTFRCDPISEHNRLYWYRQTLGQGPEFLTYFQNEAQLEKSRLLSDRFSAERPKGSFSTLEIQRTEQGDSAMYLCASSSETGADTEAFFGQGTRLTVV.

This clone was found once. V gene TRBV4-3 combines with J gene TRBJ2-2; D is unclear. The germline CDR1 and CDR2 sequences are LGHNA and YSLEER. The CDR3 covers 15 residues. Trimming removed 4 bases at V and 4 bases at J, with 13 bases between. The CDR3 region is CASSPADTATGELFF. The CDR3 DNA sequence: TGCGCCAGCAGCCCTGCGGATACGGCCACCGGGGAGCTGTTTTTT.

This rearrangement joins TRBV28 to TRBJ1-5, with 7 bases aligning to TRBD1. This CDR3 has 14 amino acids. V dropped 5 bases and J dropped 1; count of bases not matched to a gene: 2. Per the germline V gene, CDR1 is MDHEN and CDR2 is SYDVKM. CDR3 region: CASSLGQSNQPQHF. The CDR3 DNA reads as TGTGCCAGCAGTCTGGGACAGAGCAATCAGCCCCAGCATTTT.

The chain recombines TRBV10-1 with TRBJ1-6, with D perhaps TRBD1 (6 bases). Germline V CDR1 and CDR2: WNHNN, SYGVQD (reference sequence). With 11 bases removed from V and 7 bases from J, the gap between germline ends came to 15 bases. The CDR3 has 13 amino acids. The CDR3 nucleotides read TGCGCCCTAAAGGGGGTGGCGAATTCACCCCTCCACTTT. As protein: CALKGVANSPLHF.

V usage is TRBV25-1 and J usage is TRBJ2-2; 9 nucleotides agree with TRBD2. The V gene's germline CDR1 is MGHDK and CDR2 SYGVNS. V dropped 3 bases and J dropped 0; count of bases not matched to a gene: 8. This CDR3 comprises 18 residues. The CDR3 DNA follows: TGTGCCAGCAGTGACGAGCGGGGGGAAACTTCGAACACCGGGGAGCTGTTTTTT. It is translated as CASSDERGETSNTGELFF.

The chain couples TRBV19 to TRBJ1-1; 7 bases map to TRBD1. The junction had 8 bases not matched to a gene; V was cut back by 5 bases and J by 2 bases. The CDR3 consists of 15 residues. Germline V lookup: CDR1 LNHDA, CDR2 SQIVND (reference sequence). This CDR3 reads CASSLSRGANTEAFF. CDR3 bases: TGTGCCAGTAGTTTGAGCAGGGGGGCAAACACTGAAGCTTTCTTT. The variable domain in full, with the rest retrieved from reference TRBV19 and TRBJ1-1, is DGGITQSPKYLFRKEGQNVTLSCEQNLNHDAMYWYRQDPGQGLRLIYYSQIVNDFQKGDIAEGYSVSREKKESFPLTVTSAQKNPTAFYLCASSLSRGANTEAFFGQGTRLTVV.

This rearrangement joins TRBV28 to TRBJ1-1, with 9 bases aligning to TRBD1. This CDR3 region has 15 residues. The germline CDR1 and CDR2 sequences are MDHEN and SYDVKM. After removal of 3 bases from V and 4 bases from J, the junction contained 6 bases not matched to a gene. The CDR3 coding sequence is TGTGCCAGCAGTTTGGAGGACAGGGGTCCCACTGAAGCTTTCTTT. Protein sequence: CASSLEDRGPTEAFF.

This chain links TRBV12-3 or TRBV12-4 with TRBJ2-1, with a possible D match to TRBD2 (5 bases). CDR3 length: 13 amino acids. V lost 6 bases to trimming and J lost 7 bases, with 13 bases between them. CDR3 sequence (DNA): TGTGCCAGCAGCCTCCGTCCGGGGAATGAGCAGTTCTTC. Translated: CASSLRPGNEQFF.

The chain links TRBV5-4 to TRBJ2-3; 8 bases are shared with TRBD1. Looked up from germline, CDR1 is SGHNT and CDR2 is YYREEE (reference sequence). CDR3 length equals 14 residues. V lost 3 bases and J lost 1; bases outside the gene matches: 1. This CDR3 reads CASSSGQGTDTQYF. For the CDR3, the DNA is TGTGCCAGCAGCTCGGGACAGGGCACAGATACGCAGTATTTT.

In DNA form, the CDR3 reads TGTGCCAGCACCCCTCCCACAGGATTGAACACTGAAGCTTTCTTT. This codes for CASTPPTGLNTEAFF. The chain joins TRBV7-9 to TRBJ1-1, with D possibly being TRBD1 (5 bases). Germline V CDR1 and CDR2: SEHNR, FQNEAQ (reference sequence). V was cut by 7 bases and J by 0 bases, with 15 bases left in between. CDR3 size: 15 residues.

The chain links TRBV6-5 to TRBJ2-7; D may be TRBD1 (5 bases). Germline V CDR1 and CDR2: MNHEY, SVGAGI. The V gene lost 7 bases and the J gene lost 0 bases, with 13 bases spanning the gap. CDR3 length: 14 amino acids. CDR3 nucleotides: TGTGCCAGCATGGCCAGGGAAAGCTCCTACGAGCAGTACTTC. Protein sequence: CASMARESSYEQYF.

The CDR3 sequence: CAWSRGGSGGQGETQYF. The CDR3 DNA is TGTGCCTGGAGCAGAGGAGGTAGCGGGGGGCAGGGAGAGACCCAGTACTTC. The chain carries TRBV30 and TRBJ2-5, with 10 bases identical to TRBD2. The CDR3 is 17 residues long. Germline V gives CDR1 GTSNPN, CDR2 SVGIG (reference sequence). The V segment lost 3 bases and the J segment 4 bases; nucleotides outside the gene matches: 14.

This clone was seen only once. The V and J genes are TRBV30 and TRBJ1-2, with D uncertain. V was shortened by 5 bases and J by 8 bases, with 9 bases between the two germline ends. The germline V gene has CDR1 GTSNPN and CDR2 SVGIG (reference sequence). This CDR3 region has 10 residues. CDR3 in amino acids: CAWGPPGYTF. The CDR3 nucleotides read TGTGCCTGGGGTCCCCCGGGCTACACCTTC.

The CDR3 protein is CASSRSVGVRMNTEAFF. The CDR3 DNA follows: TGTGCCAGCTCACGATCCGTGGGAGTCAGGATGAACACTGAAGCTTTCTTT. The rearrangement uses TRBV18 and TRBJ1-1; D call uncertain. The V gene lost 4 bases and the J gene lost 0 bases, with 18 bases spanning the gap. Germline assignment: CDR1 KGHSH and CDR2 LQKENI. This CDR3 is 17 amino acids long.